These 21 T cell receptor beta chains share one sample of origin, sequenced in a study of cytomegalovirus exposure and HLA in healthy donors. Data came from immunoSEQ multiplex PCR; TCRdb stores just in-frame clones and leaves some out. The profile shows a few hundred thousand clones, 80% to 95% of them singletons. The sequenced sample consisted of PBMCs. These receptors were collected from a woman aged 18-29 years in good health and CMV-seronegative.

The rearrangement joins TRBV6-5 to TRBJ2-1; 8 bases line up with TRBD2. The V segment lost 4 bases and the J segment 9 bases; nucleotides outside the gene matches: 8. The CDR3 is made up of 14 amino acids. In germline, CDR1 is MNHEY, CDR2 SVGAGI. CDR3 sequence: CASSSGTSKAEQFF. The CDR3 coding sequence is TGTGCCAGCAGTTCCGGGACTAGTAAGGCTGAGCAGTTCTTC.

The genes are TRBV29-1 and TRBJ1-1; possibly TRBD1 for D (6 bases). V lost 3 bases, J lost 3 bases, and 8 bases lay in between. CDR1 SQVTM and CDR2 ANQGSEA come from the germline V gene. The CDR3 consists of 12 residues. In DNA form, the CDR3 reads TGCAGCGTTGAGGGGGCGGACACTGAAGCTTTCTTT. It specifies CSVEGADTEAFF. The full variable domain, in which reference TRBV29-1 and TRBJ1-1 provide the parts outside the CDR3, is SAVISQKPSRDICQRGTSLTIQCQVDSQVTMMFWYRQQPGQSLTLIATANQGSEATYESGFVIDKFPISRPNLTFSTLTVSNMSPEDSSIYLCSVEGADTEAFFGQGTRLTVV.

V is TRBV10-1 and J is TRBJ2-7; D gene unclear. The CDR3 extends over 17 amino acids. CDR1 and CDR2 (germline): WNHNN, SYGVQD (reference sequence). Trimming removed 0 bases at V and 1 base at J, with 16 bases between. The CDR3 coding sequence is TGCGCCAGCAGTGAGTCGAATCGGGTTACTGGTTCCTACGAGCAGTACTTC. It encodes CASSESNRVTGSYEQYF.

The V and J genes are TRBV10-2 and TRBJ1-1, with D maybe TRBD1 (6 bases). V lost 10 bases to trimming and J lost 4 bases, with 22 bases between them. CDR3 length equals 15 residues. Germline CDR1 WSHSY, CDR2 SAAADI. In DNA, the CDR3 is TGCGCCACCCAATTAACACAGGGATTGCGCACTGAAGCTTTCTTT. Translation: CATQLTQGLRTEAFF.

This clone was detected only a few times. This chain joins TRBV9 and TRBJ2-1, with TRBD1 as a possible D gene (6 bases). The CDR3 contains 16 residues. The germline V gene encodes CDR1 SGDLS and CDR2 YYNGEE. Trimming cost V 2 bases and J 10 bases, with 22 bases left between them. The CDR3 protein is CASSVPPIQGVLEQFF. As DNA, the CDR3 is TGTGCCAGCAGCGTCCCCCCGATACAGGGAGTTTTGGAGCAGTTCTTC.

J is TRBJ1-3 and V is TRBV28; 8 bases are a match to TRBD1. This CDR3 is built from 16 residues. CDR1 and CDR2 from the germline V gene are MDHEN and SYDVKM. The V gene end was trimmed by 4 bases and the J gene end by 3 bases; junction bases not matched to a gene: 8. CDR3 region: CASSSTTGAGGNTIYF. The CDR3 DNA sequence: TGTGCCAGCAGTTCCACGACAGGGGCTGGTGGAAACACCATATATTTT.

V and J are TRBV5-4 and TRBJ1-1; D may be TRBD1 (5 bases). CDR3 length: 13 residues. CDR1 is SGHNT and CDR2 is YYREEE in the germline V gene (reference sequence). V lost 0 bases and J lost 6, with 9 bases in between. The CDR3 sequence: CASSLAREAEAFF. The CDR3 region has the DNA TGTGCCAGCAGCTTGGCCAGGGAGGCTGAAGCTTTCTTT.

The chain links TRBV19 to TRBJ2-7, with D possibly being TRBD1 (8 bases). V was pared by 4 bases and J by 2 bases, with 18 bases between. CDR1 and CDR2 from the germline V gene are LNHDA and SQIVND (reference sequence). CDR3 length: 16 residues. Here the CDR3 DNA reads TGTGCCAGTAGTAAAAGACAGGGGAGGGGTCCCTACGAGCAGTACTTC. This translates into CASSKRQGRGPYEQYF.

This rearrangement joins TRBV5-6 to TRBJ1-4; 9 bases fit TRBD1. CDR3 size: 15 residues. Losses at the gene ends were 0 bases for V and 7 bases for J; bases not matched to a gene: 4. CDR1 is SGHDT, CDR2 YYEEEE, per germline. CDR3 sequence (DNA): TGTGCCAGCAGCTTGGATGGGACAGGGAGTGAAAAACTGTTTTTT. Its protein product is CASSLDGTGSEKLFF.

The V call is TRBV5-1, the J call TRBJ2-7, with D hard to call. V dropped 0 bases and J dropped 6 bases, with 13 bases sitting between them. This CDR3 has 14 amino acids. Germline-derived CDR1 and CDR2 are SGHRS and YFSETQ. The DNA of the CDR3 is TGCGCCAGCAGCTTGGAGACGGGTCTGAGCGAGCAGTACTTC. Protein product: CASSLETGLSEQYF.

The chain employs TRBV18 and TRBJ2-7; D perhaps matches TRBD2 (5 bases). The length of the CDR3 is 14 residues. Germline V CDR1 and CDR2: KGHSH, LQKENI. Trimming took 2 bases from V and 6 from J, leaving 14 bases between them. In DNA form, the CDR3 reads TGTGCCAGCTCACCAGCCGGAGGCCGGGTCGAGCAGTACTTC. Translation gives CASSPAGGRVEQYF.

The J gene is TRBJ2-2, the V gene TRBV30, with TRBD2 identical over 10 bases. From germline, CDR1 is GTSNPN and CDR2 SVGIG (reference sequence). The CDR3 spans 16 residues. Trimming cost V 0 bases and J 6 bases; bases outside gene matches: 7. Here the CDR3 DNA reads TGTGCCTGGAGTGTACTTCTAGCGGGAGCCCCCGGGGAGCTGTTTTTT. As protein: CAWSVLLAGAPGELFF.

CDR3 protein: CASSRDRVGQPQHF. The CDR3 coding sequence is TGTGCCAGCAGCCGCGACAGGGTTGGTCAGCCCCAGCATTTT. The V gene is TRBV6-5, the J gene TRBJ1-5; 7 bases align to TRBD1. The CDR3 contains 14 residues. CDR1 is MNHEY and CDR2 is SVGAGI in the germline V gene. V lost 6 bases to trimming and J lost 6 bases; unmatched junction nucleotides: 8.

The chain uses TRBV6-6 and TRBJ2-3; 7 bases align to TRBD2. The junction had 4 bases not matched to a gene; V was cut back by 0 bases and J by 1 base. CDR1 is MNHNY, CDR2 SVGAGI, per germline (reference sequence). The CDR3 consists of 16 residues. Here the CDR3 reads CASSYSASGGTDTQYF. DNA of the CDR3: TGTGCCAGCAGTTACTCGGCTAGCGGAGGCACAGATACGCAGTATTTT.

The rearrangement links TRBV6-5 to TRBJ1-4; D is perhaps TRBD1 (5 bases). The germline V gene has CDR1 MNHEY and CDR2 SVGAGI. Trimming pared 6 bases from V and 6 bases from J, leaving 14 bases between. The CDR3 is 14 residues long. Written as DNA, the CDR3 is TGTGCCAGCAGCAACACAGGATCCCATGAAAAACTGTTTTTT. The encoded protein is CASSNTGSHEKLFF.

The genes are TRBV5-1 and TRBJ2-1; 9 bases map to TRBD2. The germline V gene has CDR1 SGHRS and CDR2 YFSETQ. CDR3 length: 15 residues. V was pared by 1 base and J by 5 bases, with 4 bases of the junction left unmatched. The CDR3 reads CASSLTSGFNNEQFF. The CDR3 region has the DNA TGCGCCAGCAGCTTGACTAGCGGGTTTAACAATGAGCAGTTCTTC.

There are a few counts of this clone. The chain couples TRBV9 to TRBJ2-3; D may be TRBD1 (6 bases). Germline CDR1 is SGDLS and CDR2 is YYNGEE. The germline V and J ends were trimmed by 7 bases and 6 bases, with 24 bases remaining between them. The length of the CDR3 is 16 residues. CDR3 loop: CASGGPGAARGDTQYF. The CDR3 nucleotides are TGTGCCAGCGGAGGACCAGGCGCAGCAAGGGGGGATACGCAGTATTTT.

About this clone itself: The same CDR3 can be traced to other DNA sequences in this sample. The chain joins TRBV5-1 to TRBJ2-7, with 9 bases identical to TRBD1. In germline, CDR1 is SGHRS, CDR2 YFSETQ. The CDR3 covers 14 residues. The V gene end was trimmed by 3 bases and the J gene end by 2 bases; junction bases not matched to a gene: 3. CDR3 nucleotide sequence: TGCGCCAGCAGCTCTAGGACAGGGGCCTACGAGCAGTACTTC. It yields the protein CASSSRTGAYEQYF.

The chain couples TRBV20-1 to TRBJ1-1, with a weak D call TRBD1 (5 bases). Germline values: CDR1 DFQATT, CDR2 SNEGSKA (reference sequence). V was cut by 7 bases and J by 6 bases, with 12 bases left in between. The CDR3 has 11 residues. CDR3 residues: CSVQGISEAFF. The CDR3 DNA follows: TGCAGTGTGCAGGGAATCTCTGAAGCTTTCTTT.

The chain is built from TRBV19 and TRBJ1-2; 10 bases align to TRBD1. Germline V gives CDR1 LNHDA, CDR2 SQIVND (reference sequence). V lost 3 bases to trimming and J lost 8 bases; unmatched junction nucleotides: 3. The CDR3 is 13 amino acids. CDR3 coding DNA: TGTGCCAGTAGTATGGGACAGGGGTTAGGCTACACCTTC. It yields the protein CASSMGQGLGYTF.

The chain is built from TRBV11-2 and TRBJ1-2; the D gene is possibly TRBD1 (6 bases). Trimming took off 5 bases at V and 0 bases at J, with 22 bases between the two ends. The CDR3 totals 18 residues. Looked up from germline, CDR1 is SGHAT and CDR2 is FQNNGV. The CDR3, as DNA: TGTGCCAGCAGCCCTCTGACTGGAACCGGGACAACTAACTATGGCTACACCTTC. Amino acids: CASSPLTGTGTTNYGYTF.